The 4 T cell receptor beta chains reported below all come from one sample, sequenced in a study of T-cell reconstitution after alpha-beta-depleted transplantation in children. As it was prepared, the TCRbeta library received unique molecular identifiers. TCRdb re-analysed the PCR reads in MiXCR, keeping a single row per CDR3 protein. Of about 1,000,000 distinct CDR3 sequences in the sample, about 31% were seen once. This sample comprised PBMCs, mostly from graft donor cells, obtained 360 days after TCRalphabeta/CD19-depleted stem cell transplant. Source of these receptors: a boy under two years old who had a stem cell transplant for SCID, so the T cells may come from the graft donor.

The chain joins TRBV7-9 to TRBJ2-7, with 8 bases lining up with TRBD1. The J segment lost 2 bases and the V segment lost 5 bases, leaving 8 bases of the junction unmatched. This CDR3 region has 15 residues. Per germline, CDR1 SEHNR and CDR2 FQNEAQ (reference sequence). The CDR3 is CASSPRSDRAYEQYF. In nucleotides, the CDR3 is TGTGCCAGCAGCCCCCGTTCGGACAGGGCCTACGAGCAGTACTTC.

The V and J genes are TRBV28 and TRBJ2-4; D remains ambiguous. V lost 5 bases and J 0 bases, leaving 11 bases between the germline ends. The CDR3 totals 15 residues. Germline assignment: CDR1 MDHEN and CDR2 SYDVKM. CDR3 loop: CASSPLSLAKNIQYF. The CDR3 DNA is TGTGCCAGCAGTCCACTATCGCTAGCCAAAAACATTCAGTACTTC.

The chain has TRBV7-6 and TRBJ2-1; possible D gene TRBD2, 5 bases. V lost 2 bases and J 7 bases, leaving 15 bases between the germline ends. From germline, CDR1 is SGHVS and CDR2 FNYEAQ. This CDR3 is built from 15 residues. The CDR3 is CASSLFFPGGNEQFF. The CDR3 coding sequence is TGTGCCAGCAGCTTATTTTTCCCCGGAGGAAATGAGCAGTTCTTC.

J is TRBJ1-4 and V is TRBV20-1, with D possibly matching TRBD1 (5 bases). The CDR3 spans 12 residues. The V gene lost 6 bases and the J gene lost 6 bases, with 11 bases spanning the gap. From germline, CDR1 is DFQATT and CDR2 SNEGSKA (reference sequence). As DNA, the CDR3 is TGCAGTGCACGACAGACCGATGAAAAACTGTTTTTT. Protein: CSARQTDEKLFF.